This TCR beta chain was sequenced during a study of radiotherapy plus CTLA-4 blockade in lung cancer. About the research overall: Objective responses were observed in approximately 17% of patients, and disease control was achieved by just over 30%.

General study points: Blood-borne expansion of tumor-derived TCR clones followed radiotherapy plus ipilimumab.

Clones were sequenced by immunoSEQ multiplex PCR, and TCRdb holds only the in-frame ones, with some missing. The sample has about 110,000 clones, over 65% seen once. The CDR3 totals 14 residues. The germline V and J ends were trimmed by 0 bases and 4 bases, with 11 bases remaining between them. The V gene's germline CDR1 is SGHRS and CDR2 YFSETQ. Participants had chemo-refractory metastatic non-small-cell lung cancer and were treated with focal radiation plus ipilimumab CTLA-4 blockade. As to this clone: What it recognizes is unknown.

This TCR derives from a human donor with non-small cell lung cancer that progressed on radiotherapy plus ipilimumab. Some clones in this sample may be carry-over from other donors' samples. The J gene is TRBJ2-7, the V gene TRBV5-1, with D unresolved. The material sequenced was peripheral blood, taken from a patient treated with radiotherapy plus ipilimumab. The CDR3 DNA sequence: TGCGCCAGCAGCTTGGGGGCCGAGTCATACGAGCAGTACTTC. Protein sequence: CASSLGAESYEQYF.